The 23 T cell receptor beta chains presented below share a single source sample, sequenced in a study of blood T cell repertoires in COVID-19. Data came from immunoSEQ multiplex PCR; TCRdb stores just in-frame clones and leaves some out. This sample yields roughly 53,000 clones, of which around 84% are seen a single time; about 2.6% belongs to the top ten. The sequenced sample was peripheral blood. The source is a man in his fifties with acute or convalescent COVID-19.

The chain combines TRBV2 with TRBJ2-3; TRBD2 aligns across 9 bases. Germline-derived CDR1 and CDR2 are SNHLY and FYNNEI. The CDR3 has 15 amino acids. Trimming cost V 4 bases and J 2 bases; bases outside gene matches: 4. Here the CDR3 DNA reads TGTGCCAGCAGTGGGGCTAGCGGGGCCACAGATACGCAGTATTTT. Amino acids: CASSGASGATDTQYF.

The chain employs TRBV3-1 (or the pseudogene TRBV3-2) and TRBJ2-4, with D perhaps matching TRBD2 (6 bases). The V gene's germline CDR1 is LGHDT and CDR2 YNNKEL (reference sequence). Trimming shortened V by 4 bases and J by 11 bases, and 15 bases separated the two germline ends. This CDR3 has 13 residues. CDR3 nucleotide sequence: TGTGCCAGCAGCCCCCCCGGAGGGGTACTTCAGTACTTC. This codes for CASSPPGGVLQYF.

The V and J genes are TRBV7-3 and TRBJ1-3; 7 bases match TRBD1. The ends lost 5 bases at V and 0 bases at J; junction bases unmatched: 7. CDR3 length equals 16 residues. Germline V gene lookup returns CDR1 SGHTA and CDR2 FQGTGA. The CDR3 bases are TGTGCCAGCAGCGTAAGGACAGGTTTCTCTGGAAACACCATATATTTT. Protein: CASSVRTGFSGNTIYF.

The chain combines TRBV28 with TRBJ2-2, with D possibly matching TRBD1 (6 bases). V lost 4 bases and J lost 6, with 18 bases in between. This CDR3 comprises 16 residues. Per germline, CDR1 MDHEN and CDR2 SYDVKM. CDR3 in DNA: TGTGCCAGCAGTTCGCCAGGACAGTTAGTCGCCGGGGAGCTGTTTTTT. Translation gives CASSSPGQLVAGELFF.

The J gene is TRBJ2-1, the V gene TRBV9; tentative D call: TRBD2 (5 bases). V was trimmed by 0 bases and J by 6 bases, leaving 13 bases between them. Germline V gives CDR1 SGDLS, CDR2 YYNGEE. This CDR3 spans 15 amino acids. CDR3 coding DNA: TGTGCCAGCAGCGTAGAAGGGCCCGCGGGCAATGAGCAGTTCTTC. It translates to CASSVEGPAGNEQFF.

The rearrangement links TRBV6-6 to TRBJ2-3, with 8 bases that match TRBD1. Germline CDR1 reads MNHNY; CDR2 reads SVGAGI (reference sequence). V lost 6 bases, J lost 6 bases, and 8 bases stayed unmatched. This CDR3 is built from 14 residues. CDR3 in DNA: TGTGCCAGCAGCAACCAGGGGGCGGGTGATACGCAGTATTTT. Translation: CASSNQGAGDTQYF.

This clone has a single count. The chain links TRBV5-1 to TRBJ1-4, with 7 bases aligning to TRBD1. V dropped 0 bases and J dropped 0; count of bases not matched to a gene: 5. The CDR3 extends over 17 amino acids. Per the germline V gene, CDR1 is SGHRS and CDR2 is YFSETQ. CDR3 sequence (DNA): TGCGCCAGCAGCTTGGGATTGGGGACAGCAACTAATGAAAAACTGTTTTTT. Translation gives CASSLGLGTATNEKLFF.

This clone was detected once. The gene calls are TRBV7-8 and TRBJ1-2; D is unresolved. Germline V gene lookup returns CDR1 SGHVS and CDR2 FQNEAQ. Trimming left V 5 bases short and J 7 bases short, with 17 bases between. The CDR3 covers 14 residues. CDR3: CASSRPGRVFGYTF. Here the CDR3 DNA reads TGTGCCAGCAGCCGGCCGGGGAGGGTCTTTGGCTACACCTTC. Full variable domain (remainder filled in from reference TRBV7-8 and TRBJ1-2): GAGVSQSPRYKVAKRGQDVALRCDPISGHVSLFWYQQALGQGPEFLTYFQNEAQLDKSGLPSDRFFAERPEGSVSTLKIQRTQQEDSAVYLCASSRPGRVFGYTFGSGTRLTVV.

This clone was recorded only once. The chain recombines TRBV5-4 with TRBJ1-6; 10 positions match TRBD1. V lost 4 bases to trimming and J lost 7 bases; unmatched junction nucleotides: 5. The CDR3 has 15 residues. CDR1 is SGHNT, CDR2 YYREEE, per germline (reference sequence). The CDR3 nucleotides are TGTGCCAGCAGCACCCCGACAGGGGGCAATTCACCCCTCCACTTT. Residues: CASSTPTGGNSPLHF.

The rearrangement joins TRBV27 to TRBJ2-7; D is possibly TRBD1 (6 bases). CDR3 length: 13 amino acids. V dropped 4 bases and J dropped 6 bases, with 13 bases sitting between them. Germline values: CDR1 MNHEY, CDR2 SMNVEV (reference sequence). CDR3 region: CASSSRTDFEQYF. Written as DNA, the CDR3 is TGTGCCAGCAGTTCCCGGACAGACTTCGAGCAGTACTTC.

The chain is built from TRBV29-1 and TRBJ2-1, with 8 bases aligning to TRBD1. Germline CDR1 reads SQVTM; CDR2 reads ANQGSEA. This CDR3 is 13 amino acids long. The junction had 6 bases not matched to a gene; V was cut back by 6 bases and J by 5 bases. CDR3: CSVVGQGHNEQFF. CDR3 nucleotide sequence: TGCAGCGTCGTTGGACAGGGCCACAATGAGCAGTTCTTC.

The chain carries TRBV5-4 and TRBJ2-5; 8 bases fit TRBD2. J lost 1 base, V lost 0 bases, and 5 bases had no gene match. Germline values: CDR1 SGHNT, CDR2 YYREEE (reference sequence). The CDR3 totals 16 residues. The CDR3: CASSLAASGLQETQYF. The CDR3 region has the DNA TGTGCCAGCAGCTTGGCCGCTAGCGGGCTCCAAGAGACCCAGTACTTC.

V gene TRBV5-1 combines with J gene TRBJ2-1, with 13 nucleotides matching TRBD2. This CDR3 is 14 amino acids long. V was clipped by 6 bases and J by 7 bases; unmatched bases: 4. Germline V CDR1 and CDR2: SGHRS, YFSETQ. The CDR3, as DNA: TGCGCCAGCACCGGGACTAGCGGGATTAATGAGCAGTTCTTC. Amino acid sequence: CASTGTSGINEQFF.

CDR3 nucleotides: TGTGCCAGCAGTTACTCGACAGGCGTCTACGAGCAGTACTTC. Translating it yields CASSYSTGVYEQYF. The chain uses TRBV6-5 and TRBJ2-7; weak D call: TRBD1 (6 bases). Germline loops: CDR1 MNHEY, CDR2 SVGAGI. V was clipped by 0 bases and J by 3 bases, with 9 bases between them. The CDR3 runs 14 residues.

V usage is TRBV24-1 and J usage is TRBJ2-3; TRBD2 agrees at 10 bases. V gave up 5 bases and J gave up 0 bases; unmatched junction bases: 10. Germline V lookup: CDR1 KGHDR, CDR2 SFDVKD. The CDR3 consists of 18 residues. The CDR3 loop reads CATSGPAGGHSSTDTQYF. CDR3 DNA: TGTGCCACCAGTGGGCCAGCGGGAGGGCATTCAAGCACAGATACGCAGTATTTT.

The V gene is TRBV19, the J gene TRBJ1-1; D not certain. This CDR3 contains 14 residues. Germline lookup yields CDR1 LNHDA and CDR2 SQIVND (reference sequence). V lost 7 bases to trimming and J lost 7 bases, with 19 bases between them. The CDR3 spells CASTRGPPNGEAFF. For the CDR3, the DNA is TGTGCCAGTACGCGTGGGCCTCCGAACGGTGAAGCTTTCTTT.

This clone was recorded only once. The chain couples TRBV29-1 to TRBJ2-7, with TRBD1 matching over 9 bases. Germline values: CDR1 SQVTM, CDR2 ANQGSEA. This CDR3 has 13 amino acids. With 7 bases clipped from V and 0 bases from J, the junction kept 4 bases outside the gene matches. Here the CDR3 reads CSAGQGFSYEQYF. Here the CDR3 DNA reads TGCAGCGCGGGACAGGGATTCTCCTACGAGCAGTACTTC.

The genes are TRBV28 and TRBJ2-1; 9 positions match TRBD2. The CDR3 sequence is 17 residues long. V shed 3 bases, J shed 9 bases, and the junction held 15 bases outside the gene matches. Germline V lookup: CDR1 MDHEN, CDR2 SYDVKM. CDR3 coding DNA: TGTGCCAGCAGTTTGGGGCGGGAGGGAGCCTCTGCAAGTGAGCAGTTCTTC. This encodes CASSLGREGASASEQFF.

The chain recombines TRBV5-6 with TRBJ1-2; 9 positions agree with TRBD1. The CDR3 spans 14 residues. Germline V lookup: CDR1 SGHDT, CDR2 YYEEEE. V shed 4 bases and J 7 bases; nucleotides not matched to a gene: 8. The CDR3 sequence: CASSPGTGLVGYTF. CDR3 coding DNA: TGTGCCAGCAGCCCGGGGACAGGGCTCGTTGGCTACACCTTC.

The chain joins TRBV9 to TRBJ1-4; D remains ambiguous. There are 16 residues in the CDR3. V was clipped by 3 bases and J by 7 bases, with 19 bases between them. Germline CDR1 is SGDLS and CDR2 is YYNGEE. The CDR3: CASSARPRVSGEKLFF. CDR3 coding DNA: TGTGCCAGCAGCGCCCGACCGAGAGTGAGCGGTGAAAAACTGTTTTTT.

Comment on this clone: No DNA is shown, since the ends of the CDR3 on it are uncertain; the CDR3 is the one TCRdb lists. The V call is TRBV21-1, the J call TRBJ1-1; TRBD1, the table's D call, lacks a check against the DNA. TRBV21-1 is an annotated pseudogene. The CDR3 spans 19 residues, counting both ends. CDR3 in amino acids: CASSKEWVGQGSMNAEAFF.

The rearrangement uses TRBV5-8 and TRBJ1-4; 10 bases are shared with TRBD1. This CDR3 spans 15 amino acids. J was trimmed by 5 bases and V by 2 bases; bases with no gene match: 3. Germline CDR1 is SGHTS and CDR2 is YDEGEE. Here the CDR3 DNA reads TGTGCCAGCAGCTTAATGACAGGGGGCAATGAAAAACTGTTTTTT. This translates into CASSLMTGGNEKLFF.

The chain combines TRBV5-5 with TRBJ1-6; D might be TRBD1 (6 bases). Germline V CDR1 and CDR2: SGHKS, YYEKEE (reference sequence). Between the trimmed V and J ends, which lost 1 base and 5 bases, there was a span of 16 bases. The CDR3 consists of 17 residues. The CDR3 sequence is CASSLTGFDTNNSPLHF. CDR3 coding DNA: TGTGCCAGCAGCTTGACAGGGTTCGATACTAATAATTCACCCCTCCACTTT.